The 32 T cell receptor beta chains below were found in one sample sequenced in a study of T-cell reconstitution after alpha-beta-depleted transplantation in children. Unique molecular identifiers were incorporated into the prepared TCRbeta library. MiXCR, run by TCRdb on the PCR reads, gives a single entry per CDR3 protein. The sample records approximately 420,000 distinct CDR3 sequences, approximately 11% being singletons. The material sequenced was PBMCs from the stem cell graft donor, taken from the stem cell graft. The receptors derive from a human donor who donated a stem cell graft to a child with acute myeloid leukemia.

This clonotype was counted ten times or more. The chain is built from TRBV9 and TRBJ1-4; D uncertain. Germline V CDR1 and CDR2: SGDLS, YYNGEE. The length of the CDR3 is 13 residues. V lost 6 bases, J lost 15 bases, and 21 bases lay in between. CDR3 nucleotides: TGTGCCAGCACTACAACACGGTGGATGGAGGTGTTTTTT. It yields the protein CASTTTRWMEVFF.

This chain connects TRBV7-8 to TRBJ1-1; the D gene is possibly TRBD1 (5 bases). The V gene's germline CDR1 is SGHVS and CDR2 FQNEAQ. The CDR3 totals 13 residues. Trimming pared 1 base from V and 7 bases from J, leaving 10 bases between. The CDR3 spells CASSLGGWGEAFF. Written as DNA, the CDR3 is TGTGCCAGCAGCTTAGGGGGGTGGGGTGAAGCTTTCTTT.

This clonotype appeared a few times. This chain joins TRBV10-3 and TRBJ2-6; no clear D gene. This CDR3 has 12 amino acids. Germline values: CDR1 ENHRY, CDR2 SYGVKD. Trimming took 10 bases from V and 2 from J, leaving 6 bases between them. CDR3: CANGPGANVLTF. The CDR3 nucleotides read TGTGCCAACGGCCCTGGGGCCAACGTCCTGACTTTC.

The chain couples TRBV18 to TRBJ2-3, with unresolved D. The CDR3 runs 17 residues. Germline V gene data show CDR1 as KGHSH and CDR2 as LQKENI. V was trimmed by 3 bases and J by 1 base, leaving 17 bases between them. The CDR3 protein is CASSPAPPGTGTDTQYF. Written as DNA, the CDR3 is TGTGCCAGCTCACCGGCCCCCCCGGGTACTGGCACAGATACGCAGTATTTT.

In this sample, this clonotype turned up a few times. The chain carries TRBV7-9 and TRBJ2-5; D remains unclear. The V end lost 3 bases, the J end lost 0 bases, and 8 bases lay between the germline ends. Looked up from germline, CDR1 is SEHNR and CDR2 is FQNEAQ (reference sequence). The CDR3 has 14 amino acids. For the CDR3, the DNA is TGTGCCAGCAGCTTTCGACGGAACCAAGAGACCCAGTACTTC. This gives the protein CASSFRRNQETQYF.

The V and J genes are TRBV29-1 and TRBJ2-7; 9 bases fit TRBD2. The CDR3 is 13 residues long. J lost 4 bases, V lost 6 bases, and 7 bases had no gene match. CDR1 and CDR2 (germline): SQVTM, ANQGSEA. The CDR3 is CSVRTGLAYEQYF. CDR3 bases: TGCAGCGTGCGAACGGGACTAGCATACGAGCAGTACTTC.

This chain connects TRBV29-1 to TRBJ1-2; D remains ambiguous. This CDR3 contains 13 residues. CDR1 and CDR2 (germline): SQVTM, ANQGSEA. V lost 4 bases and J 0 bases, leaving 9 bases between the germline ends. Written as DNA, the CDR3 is TGCAGCGTTGTAACAGACCCTAACTATGGCTACACCTTC. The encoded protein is CSVVTDPNYGYTF.

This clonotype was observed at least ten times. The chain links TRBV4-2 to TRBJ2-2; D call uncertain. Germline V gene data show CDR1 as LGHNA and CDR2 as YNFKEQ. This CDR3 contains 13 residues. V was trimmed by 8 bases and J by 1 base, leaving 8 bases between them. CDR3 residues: CASALRNTGELFF. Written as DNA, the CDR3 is TGTGCCAGCGCCCTCCGGAACACCGGGGAGCTGTTTTTT.

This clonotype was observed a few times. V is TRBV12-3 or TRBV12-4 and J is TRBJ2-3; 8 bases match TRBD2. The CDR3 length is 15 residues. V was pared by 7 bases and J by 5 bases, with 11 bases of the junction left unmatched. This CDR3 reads CASKRWTGGQDTQYF. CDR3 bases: TGTGCCAGCAAGAGGTGGACGGGAGGGCAAGATACGCAGTATTTT.

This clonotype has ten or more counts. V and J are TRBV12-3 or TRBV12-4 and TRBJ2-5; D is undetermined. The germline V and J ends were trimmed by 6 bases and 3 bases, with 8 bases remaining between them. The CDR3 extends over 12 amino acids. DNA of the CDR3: TGTGCCAGCAGCTGGACGGAAGAGACCCAGTACTTC. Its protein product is CASSWTEETQYF.

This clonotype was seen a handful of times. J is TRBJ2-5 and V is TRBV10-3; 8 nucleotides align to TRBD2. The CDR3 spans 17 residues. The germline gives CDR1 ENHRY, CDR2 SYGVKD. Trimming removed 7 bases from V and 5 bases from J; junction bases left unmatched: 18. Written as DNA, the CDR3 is TGTGCCATCAAAACCAGCTCCGGGACTAGATCGGGGGAGACCCAGTACTTC. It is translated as CAIKTSSGTRSGETQYF.

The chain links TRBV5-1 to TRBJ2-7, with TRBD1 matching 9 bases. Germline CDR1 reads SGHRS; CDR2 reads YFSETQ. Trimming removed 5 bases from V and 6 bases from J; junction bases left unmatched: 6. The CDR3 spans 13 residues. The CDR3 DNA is TGCGCCAGCAGACCAGACAGGGGGTTCGAGCAGTACTTC. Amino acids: CASRPDRGFEQYF.

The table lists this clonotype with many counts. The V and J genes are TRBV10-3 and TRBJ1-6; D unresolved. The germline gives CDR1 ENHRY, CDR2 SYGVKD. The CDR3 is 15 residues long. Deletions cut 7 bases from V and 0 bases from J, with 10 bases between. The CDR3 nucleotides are TGTGCCATCATGTGGGAGAGCTCCTATAATTCACCCCTCCACTTT. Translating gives CAIMWESSYNSPLHF.

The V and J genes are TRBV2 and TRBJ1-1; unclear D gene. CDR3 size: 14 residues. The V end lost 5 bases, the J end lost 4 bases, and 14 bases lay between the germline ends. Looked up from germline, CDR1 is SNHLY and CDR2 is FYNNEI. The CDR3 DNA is TGTGCCAGCAGTTCGGACGGCCCGATCACTGAAGCTTTCTTT. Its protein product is CASSSDGPITEAFF.

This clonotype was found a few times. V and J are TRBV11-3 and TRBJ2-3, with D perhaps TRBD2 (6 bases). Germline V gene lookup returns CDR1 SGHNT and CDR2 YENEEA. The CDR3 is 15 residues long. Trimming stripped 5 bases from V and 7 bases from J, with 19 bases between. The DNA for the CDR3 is TGTGCCAGCAGCCCTTCTCGCGGGACCCATCATACGCAGTATTTT. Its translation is CASSPSRGTHHTQYF.

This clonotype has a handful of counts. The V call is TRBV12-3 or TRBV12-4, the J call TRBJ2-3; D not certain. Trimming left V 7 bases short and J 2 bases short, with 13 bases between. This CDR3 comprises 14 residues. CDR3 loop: CASTLGRFTDTQYF. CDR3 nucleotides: TGTGCCAGCACCCTCGGGCGATTCACAGATACGCAGTATTTT.

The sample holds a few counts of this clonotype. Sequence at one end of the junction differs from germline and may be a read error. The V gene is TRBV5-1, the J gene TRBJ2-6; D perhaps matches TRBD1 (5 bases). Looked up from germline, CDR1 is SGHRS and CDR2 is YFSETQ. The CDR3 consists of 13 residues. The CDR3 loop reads CASSLVGANGLTF. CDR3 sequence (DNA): TGCGCCAGCAGCTTGGTTGGGGCCAACGGCCTGACTTTC.

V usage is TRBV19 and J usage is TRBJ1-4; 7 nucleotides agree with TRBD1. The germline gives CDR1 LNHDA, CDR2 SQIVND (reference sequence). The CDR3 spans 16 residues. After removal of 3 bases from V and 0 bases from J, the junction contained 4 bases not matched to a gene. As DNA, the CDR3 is TGTGCCAGTAGTATTAAAGGGGGCGCAACTAATGAAAAACTGTTTTTT. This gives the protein CASSIKGGATNEKLFF.

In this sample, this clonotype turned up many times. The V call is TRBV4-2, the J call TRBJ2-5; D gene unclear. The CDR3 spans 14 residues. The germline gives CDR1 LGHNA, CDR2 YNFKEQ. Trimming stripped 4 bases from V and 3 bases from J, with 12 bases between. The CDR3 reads CASSPPWGKETQYF. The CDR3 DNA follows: TGTGCCAGCAGCCCACCGTGGGGTAAAGAGACCCAGTACTTC.

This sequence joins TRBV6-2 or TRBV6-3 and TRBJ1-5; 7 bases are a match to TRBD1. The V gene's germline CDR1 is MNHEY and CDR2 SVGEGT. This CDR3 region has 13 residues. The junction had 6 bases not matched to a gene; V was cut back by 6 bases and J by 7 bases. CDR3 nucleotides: TGTGCCAGCAGGGGACAGTGGTACCAGCCCCAGCATTTT. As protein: CASRGQWYQPQHF.

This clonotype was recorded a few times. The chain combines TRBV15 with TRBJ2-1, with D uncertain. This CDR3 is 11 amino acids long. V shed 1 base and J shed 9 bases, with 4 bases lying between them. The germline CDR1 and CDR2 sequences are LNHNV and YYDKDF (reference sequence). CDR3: CATSRGVEQFF. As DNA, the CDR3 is TGTGCCACCAGCAGAGGGGTTGAGCAGTTCTTC.

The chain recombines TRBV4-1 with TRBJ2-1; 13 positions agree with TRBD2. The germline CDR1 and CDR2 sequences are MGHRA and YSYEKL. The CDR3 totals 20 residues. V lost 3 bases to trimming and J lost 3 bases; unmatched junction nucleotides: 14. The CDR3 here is CASSHPGTSGKGLLYNEQFF. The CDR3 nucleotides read TGCGCCAGCAGCCATCCCGGGACTAGCGGGAAGGGGCTTCTCTACAATGAGCAGTTCTTC.

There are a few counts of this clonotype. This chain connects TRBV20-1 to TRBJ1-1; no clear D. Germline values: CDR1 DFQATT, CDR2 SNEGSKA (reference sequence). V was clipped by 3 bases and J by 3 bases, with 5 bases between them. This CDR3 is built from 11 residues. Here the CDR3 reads CSARGYTEAFF. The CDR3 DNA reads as TGCAGTGCTAGGGGTTACACTGAAGCTTTCTTT.

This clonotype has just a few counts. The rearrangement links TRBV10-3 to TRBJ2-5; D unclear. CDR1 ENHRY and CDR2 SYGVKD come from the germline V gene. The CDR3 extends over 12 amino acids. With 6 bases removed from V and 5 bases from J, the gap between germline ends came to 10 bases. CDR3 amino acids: CAISPERETQYF. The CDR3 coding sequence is TGTGCCATCAGCCCCGAACGGGAGACCCAGTACTTC.

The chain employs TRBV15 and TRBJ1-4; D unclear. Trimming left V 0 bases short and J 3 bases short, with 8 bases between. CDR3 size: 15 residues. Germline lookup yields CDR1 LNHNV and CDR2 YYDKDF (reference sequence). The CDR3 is CATSRDGTSNEKLFF. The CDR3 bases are TGTGCCACCAGCAGAGATGGCACATCTAATGAAAAACTGTTTTTT.

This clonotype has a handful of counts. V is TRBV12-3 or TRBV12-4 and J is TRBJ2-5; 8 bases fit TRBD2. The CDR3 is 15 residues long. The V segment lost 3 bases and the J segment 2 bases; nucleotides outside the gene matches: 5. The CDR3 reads CASSFAGGGQETQYF. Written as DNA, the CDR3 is TGTGCCAGCAGTTTTGCGGGGGGAGGACAAGAGACCCAGTACTTC.

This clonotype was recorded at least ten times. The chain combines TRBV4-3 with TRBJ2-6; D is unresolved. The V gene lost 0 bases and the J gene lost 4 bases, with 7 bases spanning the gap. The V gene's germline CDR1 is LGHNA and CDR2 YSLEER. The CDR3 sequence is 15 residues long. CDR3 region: CASSQDVQGANVLTF. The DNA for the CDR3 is TGCGCCAGCAGCCAAGATGTCCAGGGGGCCAACGTCCTGACTTTC.

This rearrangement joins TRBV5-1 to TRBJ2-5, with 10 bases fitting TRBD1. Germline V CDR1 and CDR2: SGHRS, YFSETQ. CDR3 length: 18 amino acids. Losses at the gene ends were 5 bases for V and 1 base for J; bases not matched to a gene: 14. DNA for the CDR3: TGCGCCAGCAGAGTAACCGGGACAGGGGTCTTGCTCCAAGAGACCCAGTACTTC. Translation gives CASRVTGTGVLLQETQYF.

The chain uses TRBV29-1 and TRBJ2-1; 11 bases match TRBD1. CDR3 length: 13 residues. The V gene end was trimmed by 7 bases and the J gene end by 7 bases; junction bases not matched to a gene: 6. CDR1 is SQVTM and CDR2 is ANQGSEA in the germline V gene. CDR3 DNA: TGCAGCGGTGGGACAGGGGGTTTGAATGAGCAGTTCTTC. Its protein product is CSGGTGGLNEQFF.

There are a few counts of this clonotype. CDR3 in DNA: TGTGCCAGCAGCCCACAGGGAGGGGGCCAGAACAATGAGCAGTTCTTC. Translated, it gives CASSPQGGGQNNEQFF. V usage is TRBV6-1 and J usage is TRBJ2-1, with D perhaps matching TRBD1 or TRBD2 (7 bases each). The CDR3 has 16 amino acids. Trimming shortened V by 6 bases and J by 5 bases, and 20 bases separated the two germline ends. Germline V gives CDR1 MNHNS, CDR2 SASEGT.

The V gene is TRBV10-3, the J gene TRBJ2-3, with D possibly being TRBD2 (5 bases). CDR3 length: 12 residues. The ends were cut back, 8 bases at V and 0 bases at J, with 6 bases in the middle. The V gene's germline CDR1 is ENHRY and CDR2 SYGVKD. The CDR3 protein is CAIGGSTDTQYF. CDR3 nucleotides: TGTGCCATCGGCGGGAGCACAGATACGCAGTATTTT.

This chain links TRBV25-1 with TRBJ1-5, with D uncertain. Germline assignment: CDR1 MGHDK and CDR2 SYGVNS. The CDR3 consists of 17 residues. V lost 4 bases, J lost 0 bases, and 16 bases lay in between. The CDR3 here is CASSAPGDSYSNQPQHF. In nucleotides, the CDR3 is TGTGCCAGCAGTGCCCCAGGTGACTCCTATAGCAATCAGCCCCAGCATTTT.